What follows are 19 T cell receptor beta chains derived from one specimen sequenced in a study of post-analysis software for immune sequencing data. The authors incorporated unique molecular identifiers into the TCR beta cDNA libraries. TCRdb reanalysed the PCR reads using MiXCR and keeps one entry per CDR3 protein. Seen here are about 820,000 distinct CDR3 sequences, 53% observed once, and the top ten hold roughly 4.4%. These receptors' antigens are unknown. General study results and limits: Patients had higher frequencies than controls of about five TRBV segments, including TRBV5-6, TRBV5-1 and TRBV20-1.

The sample was blood. The source of these receptors is a girl aged 10-17 years with multiple sclerosis.

The V and J genes are TRBV29-1 and TRBJ2-7; TRBD2 is a possible D gene (6 bases). This CDR3 contains 14 residues. Germline loops: CDR1 SQVTM, CDR2 ANQGSEA. The V and J ends lost 6 bases and 6 bases respectively, with 21 bases between them. Written as DNA, the CDR3 is TGCAGCGTCGTTGTCGGGGGACGCCCCTCCGAGCAGTACTTC. Translation gives CSVVVGGRPSEQYF.

V and J are TRBV6-5 and TRBJ2-7, with D tentatively TRBD2 (6 bases). The CDR3 covers 15 residues. Germline lookup yields CDR1 MNHEY and CDR2 SVGAGI. V shed 9 bases and J shed 7 bases, with 25 bases lying between them. The CDR3, as DNA: TGTGCCAGTTCGGCTATTGGCGGGGCCCACAATGAGCAGTACTTC. It yields the protein CASSAIGGAHNEQYF.

The V and J genes are TRBV5-1 and TRBJ2-1, with 12 nucleotides matching TRBD2. The CDR3 sequence is 15 residues long. Looked up from germline, CDR1 is SGHRS and CDR2 is YFSETQ. V was pared by 4 bases and J by 8 bases, with 7 bases of the junction left unmatched. In nucleotides, the CDR3 is TGCGCCAGCAGCCCGACTAGCGGGAGCGCTGATGAGCAGTTCTTC. Its translation is CASSPTSGSADEQFF.

This clonotype was seen a handful of times. V and J are TRBV7-9 and TRBJ2-7, with D perhaps matching TRBD1 (5 bases). Trimming removed 5 bases at V and 2 bases at J, with 13 bases between. CDR3 length equals 14 residues. Germline values: CDR1 SEHNR, CDR2 FQNEAQ (reference sequence). The CDR3 coding sequence is TGTGCCAGCAGCAGCTCGGCAGGGACCTACGAGCAGTACTTC. Its protein is CASSSSAGTYEQYF. The entire variable domain, with the rest obtained from reference TRBV7-9 and TRBJ2-7, is as follows: DTGVSQNPRHKITKRGQNVTFRCDPISEHNRLYWYRQTLGQGPEFLTYFQNEAQLEKSRLLSDRFSAERPKGSFSTLEIQRTEQGDSAMYLCASSSSAGTYEQYFGPGTRLTVT.

The CDR3 nucleotides are TGCAGTGCTAGAAGGGGACTCTCTTACAATGAGCAGTTCTTC. Protein sequence: CSARRGLSYNEQFF. This rearrangement joins TRBV20-1 to TRBJ2-1; TRBD2 might be the D (6 bases). Per germline, CDR1 DFQATT and CDR2 SNEGSKA (reference sequence). The CDR3 is 14 amino acids. Trimming stripped 2 bases from V and 4 bases from J, with 12 bases between.

This chain connects TRBV29-1 to TRBJ2-4, with TRBD1 identical over 9 bases. V lost 7 bases and J lost 8; bases outside the gene matches: 6. Germline CDR1 reads SQVTM; CDR2 reads ANQGSEA. There are 12 residues in the CDR3. The CDR3 sequence is CSAGQGSYIQYF. CDR3 sequence (DNA): TGCAGCGCTGGACAGGGGAGTTACATTCAGTACTTC.

The chain has TRBV4-1 and TRBJ2-7; no reliable D call. The CDR3 runs to 15 residues. The germline gives CDR1 MGHRA, CDR2 YSYEKL. Between the trimmed V and J ends, which lost 2 bases and 2 bases, there was a span of 13 bases. In DNA form, the CDR3 reads TGCGCCAGCAGCCAATTGGTAGGCTGGCCCTACGAGCAGTACTTC. Encoded protein: CASSQLVGWPYEQYF.

The chain uses TRBV25-1 and TRBJ1-2; 8 nucleotides align to TRBD1. In germline, CDR1 is MGHDK, CDR2 SYGVNS. V was clipped by 4 bases and J by 8 bases; unmatched bases: 6. The CDR3 runs to 13 residues. CDR3 nucleotide sequence: TGTGCCAGCAGTGCTCCAGGGGGCACGGGCTACACCTTC. Translating it yields CASSAPGGTGYTF.

The chain joins TRBV29-1 to TRBJ1-2, with D perhaps TRBD1 (6 bases). The CDR3 is 16 amino acids. The germline V and J ends were trimmed by 4 bases and 8 bases, with 26 bases remaining between them. Germline loops: CDR1 SQVTM, CDR2 ANQGSEA. The CDR3 DNA reads as TGCAGCGTTGGGCCTTCGGGGAGGGACACATATCGAGGCTACACCTTC. Its protein is CSVGPSGRDTYRGYTF.

The rearrangement joins TRBV20-1 to TRBJ2-5, with D perhaps TRBD1 (6 bases). From germline, CDR1 is DFQATT and CDR2 SNEGSKA (reference sequence). The CDR3 is made up of 14 amino acids. The CDR3 loop is CSFETTGRGETQYF. In DNA form, the CDR3 reads TGCAGCTTCGAGACGACAGGTCGCGGAGAGACCCAGTACTTC.

This clonotype was counted between two and nine times. This rearrangement joins TRBV14 to TRBJ1-6; no clear D gene. Trimming removed 3 bases from V and 7 bases from J, with 1 base in between. Germline loops: CDR1 SGHDN, CDR2 FVKESK. This CDR3 is built from 11 residues. CDR3 loop: CASSQNSPLHF. CDR3 nucleotides: TGTGCCAGCAGCCAGAATTCACCCCTCCACTTT.

V gene TRBV6-5 combines with J gene TRBJ2-5; D gene unclear. The CDR3 is made up of 13 amino acids. The V end lost 2 bases, the J end lost 9 bases, and 13 bases lay between the germline ends. Germline V gives CDR1 MNHEY, CDR2 SVGAGI. CDR3 DNA sequence: TGTGCCAGCAGTTACCAAGGAATGTCGGCCCAGTACTTC. Its protein is CASSYQGMSAQYF.

Only a few counts were recorded for this clonotype. The CDR3, as DNA: TGCAGCGTTGAAGAGGGGAGGACCTACGAGCAGTACTTC. Translating it yields CSVEEGRTYEQYF. The chain couples TRBV29-1 to TRBJ2-7; D is possibly TRBD2 (6 bases). The CDR3 has 13 residues. Germline values: CDR1 SQVTM, CDR2 ANQGSEA. Trimming left V 0 bases short and J 2 bases short, with 8 bases between.

This chain links TRBV7-9 with TRBJ2-5; TRBD1 agrees at 8 bases. The J segment lost 5 bases and the V segment lost 5 bases, leaving 7 bases of the junction unmatched. The CDR3 length is 14 residues. Per the germline V gene, CDR1 is SEHNR and CDR2 is FQNEAQ (reference sequence). Written as DNA, the CDR3 is TGTGCCAGCAGCCACGGACAGGGATGGGAGACCCAGTACTTC. Residues: CASSHGQGWETQYF.

The genes are TRBV20-1 and TRBJ2-6; D is possibly TRBD2 (5 bases). Looked up from germline, CDR1 is DFQATT and CDR2 is SNEGSKA (reference sequence). CDR3 length: 14 residues. The V and J ends lost 6 bases and 2 bases respectively, with 11 bases between them. The CDR3 DNA is TGCAGTGCCGACCCGGGAACTGGGGCCAACGTCCTGACTTTC. Its translation: CSADPGTGANVLTF.

The chain joins TRBV9 to TRBJ2-5, with 8 nucleotides matching TRBD2. TRBJ2-7 explains the end of the DNA better; the J call may be wrong. The germline V gene has CDR1 SGDLS and CDR2 YYNGEE. The length of the CDR3 is 15 residues. The CDR3 DNA sequence: TGTGCCAGCAGCGTAGCTAGCGGGCCCCCCTACGAGCAGTACTTC. Its translation is CASSVASGPPYEQYF.

V and J are TRBV7-2 and TRBJ2-4; TRBD2 might be the D (5 bases). The J call may be faulty, since TRBJ2-7 better matches the DNA end. The CDR3 covers 15 residues. Germline CDR1 and CDR2: SGHTA and FQGNSA. CDR3 DNA: TGTGCCAGCAGCTCAAGAGAGGGAGTGGGCTACGAGCAGTACTTC. Translation gives CASSSREGVGYEQYF.

This clonotype was detected a few times. The J gene is TRBJ2-1, the V gene TRBV15, with 12 nucleotides matching TRBD2. J lost 4 bases, V lost 6 bases, and 10 bases had no gene match. Germline V gives CDR1 LNHNV, CDR2 YYDKDF (reference sequence). The CDR3 covers 17 residues. In DNA, the CDR3 is TGTGCCACCAGAGAGAGGGCCGGGACTAGCGGGTACAATGAGCAGTTCTTC. Its translation: CATRERAGTSGYNEQFF.

The genes are TRBV5-4 and TRBJ2-1; 12 nucleotides line up with TRBD2. The CDR3 contains 15 residues. Looked up from germline, CDR1 is SGHNT and CDR2 is YYREEE (reference sequence). J lost 5 bases, V lost 3 bases, and 3 bases had no gene match. The CDR3 DNA sequence: TGTGCCAGCAGCTCCCTAGCGGGGGGGAACAATGAGCAGTTCTTC. The encoded protein is CASSSLAGGNNEQFF.